Given below is one TCR beta chain in context. The antigen remains undetermined. The source of the sample is a study of T cell responses to AZD1222 COVID-19 vaccine. Across the study: Pooled in the analysis were second doses at about 4 or about 12 weeks.

Repertoires were generated with immunoSEQ multiplex PCR, while TCRdb's copy carries only in-frame clones and drops some. The sample has over 95,000 clones, around nine tenths seen once. Study-wide results and limits: Nearly half of spike-specific TCRs reportedly target variant regions that are unmutated in the B.1.351 and B.1.1.7 variants. Two AZD1222 administrations were followed by greater Spike-specific TCR breadth and depth. Repertoires were collected only later (after the peak T cell response had occurred).

V was trimmed by 3 bases and J by 9 bases, leaving 12 bases between them. The germline CDR1 and CDR2 sequences are LNHDA and SQIVND (reference sequence). The CDR3 has 13 residues. The rearrangement links TRBV19 to TRBJ1-5; D call uncertain. The sample in question was peripheral blood, obtained on day 0 of AZD1222 vaccination. The clonotype originates from an adult in good health. The DNA of the CDR3 is TGTGCCAGTAGTATTACTACCTCGTTGCCCCAGCATTTT. Translation gives CASSITTSLPQHF.